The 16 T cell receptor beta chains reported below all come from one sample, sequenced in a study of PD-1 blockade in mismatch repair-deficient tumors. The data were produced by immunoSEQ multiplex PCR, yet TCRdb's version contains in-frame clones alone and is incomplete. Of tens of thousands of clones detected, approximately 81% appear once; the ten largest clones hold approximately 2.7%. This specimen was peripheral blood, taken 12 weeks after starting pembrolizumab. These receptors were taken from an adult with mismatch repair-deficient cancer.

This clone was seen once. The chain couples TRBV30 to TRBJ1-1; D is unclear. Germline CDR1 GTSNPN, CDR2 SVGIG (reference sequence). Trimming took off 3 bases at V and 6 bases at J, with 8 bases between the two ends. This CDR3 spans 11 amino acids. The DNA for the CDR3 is TGTGCCTGGAGCCTCAACGCTGAAGCTTTCTTT. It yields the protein CAWSLNAEAFF.

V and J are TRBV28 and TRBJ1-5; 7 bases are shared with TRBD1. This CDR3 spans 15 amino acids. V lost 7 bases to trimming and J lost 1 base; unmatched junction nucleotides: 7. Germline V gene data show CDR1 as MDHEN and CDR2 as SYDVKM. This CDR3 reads CASKLQGLSNQPQHF. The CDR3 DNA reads TGTGCCAGCAAATTACAGGGGTTGAGCAATCAGCCCCAGCATTTT.

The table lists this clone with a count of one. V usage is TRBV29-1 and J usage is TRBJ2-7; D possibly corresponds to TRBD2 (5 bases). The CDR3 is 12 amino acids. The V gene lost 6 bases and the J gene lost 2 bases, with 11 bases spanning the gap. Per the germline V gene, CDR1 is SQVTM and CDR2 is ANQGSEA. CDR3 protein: CSVAAGPYEQYF. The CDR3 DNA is TGCAGCGTGGCGGCGGGTCCCTACGAGCAGTACTTC.

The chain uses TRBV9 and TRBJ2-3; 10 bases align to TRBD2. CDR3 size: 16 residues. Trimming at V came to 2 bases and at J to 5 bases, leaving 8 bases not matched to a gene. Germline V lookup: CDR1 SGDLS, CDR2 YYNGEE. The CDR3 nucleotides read TGTGCCAGCAGCGTCCAACTAGCGGGGCGGGTAGATACGCAGTATTTT. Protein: CASSVQLAGRVDTQYF.

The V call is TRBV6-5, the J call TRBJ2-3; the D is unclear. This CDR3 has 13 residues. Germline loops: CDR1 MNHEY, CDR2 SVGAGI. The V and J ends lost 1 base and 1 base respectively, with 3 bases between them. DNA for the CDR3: TGTGCCAGCAGTTACTTGGGCACAGATACGCAGTATTTT. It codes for CASSYLGTDTQYF.

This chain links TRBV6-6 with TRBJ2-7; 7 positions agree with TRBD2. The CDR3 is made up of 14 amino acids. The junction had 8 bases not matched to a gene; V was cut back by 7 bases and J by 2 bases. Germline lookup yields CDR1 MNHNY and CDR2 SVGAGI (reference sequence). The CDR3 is CASKERGNAYEQYF. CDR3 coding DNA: TGTGCCAGCAAGGAGCGGGGTAACGCCTACGAGCAGTACTTC.

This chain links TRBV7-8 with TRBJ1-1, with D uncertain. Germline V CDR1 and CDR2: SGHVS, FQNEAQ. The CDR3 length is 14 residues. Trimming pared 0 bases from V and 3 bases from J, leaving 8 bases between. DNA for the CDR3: TGTGCCAGCAGCTTAGCAGGGAGGTACACTGAAGCTTTCTTT. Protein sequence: CASSLAGRYTEAFF.

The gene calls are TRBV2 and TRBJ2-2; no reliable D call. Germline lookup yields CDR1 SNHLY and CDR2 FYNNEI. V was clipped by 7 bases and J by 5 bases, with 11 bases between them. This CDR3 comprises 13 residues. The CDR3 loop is CASTFSGTGELFF. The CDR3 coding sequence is TGTGCCAGCACCTTCTCCGGGACCGGGGAGCTGTTTTTT. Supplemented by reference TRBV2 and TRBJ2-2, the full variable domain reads EPEVTQTPSHQVTQMGQEVILRCVPISNHLYFYWYRQILGQKVEFLVSFYNNEISEKSEIFDDQFSVERPDGSNFTLKIRSTKLEDSAMYFCASTFSGTGELFFGEGSRLTVL.

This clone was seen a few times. The CDR3 sequence: CASSLQETQYF. As DNA, the CDR3 is TGTGCCAGCAGCTTACAAGAGACCCAGTACTTC. V gene TRBV7-9 combines with J gene TRBJ2-5; unclear D gene. The CDR3 is 11 amino acids. V dropped 2 bases and J dropped 2 bases, with 0 bases sitting between them. Germline V lookup: CDR1 SEHNR, CDR2 FQNEAQ (reference sequence).

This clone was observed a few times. This chain's CDR3 is CASSLDSAGGNTGELFF. The CDR3 nucleotides read TGCGCCAGCAGCTTGGATTCCGCGGGAGGGAACACCGGGGAGCTGTTTTTT. The rearrangement uses TRBV5-1 and TRBJ2-2; 8 nucleotides agree with TRBD2. The CDR3 contains 17 residues. Germline assignment: CDR1 SGHRS and CDR2 YFSETQ. The V segment lost 0 bases and the J segment 1 base; nucleotides outside the gene matches: 5.

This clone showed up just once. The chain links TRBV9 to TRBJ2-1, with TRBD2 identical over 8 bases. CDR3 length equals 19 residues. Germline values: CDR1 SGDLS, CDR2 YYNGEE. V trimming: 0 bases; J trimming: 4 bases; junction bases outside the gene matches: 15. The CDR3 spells CASSVGSTGGPGGYNEQFF. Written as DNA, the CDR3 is TGTGCCAGCAGCGTAGGATCAACGGGAGGGCCCGGGGGATACAATGAGCAGTTCTTC.

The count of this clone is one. In DNA, the CDR3 is TGCGCCAGCAGCCATCCAGGGTATCGGGTCTCTGGCTACACCTTC. It is translated as CASSHPGYRVSGYTF. The chain joins TRBV4-1 to TRBJ1-2, with D perhaps TRBD1 (5 bases). The CDR3 extends over 15 amino acids. V shed 3 bases and J shed 7 bases, with 18 bases lying between them. Germline V lookup: CDR1 MGHRA, CDR2 YSYEKL.

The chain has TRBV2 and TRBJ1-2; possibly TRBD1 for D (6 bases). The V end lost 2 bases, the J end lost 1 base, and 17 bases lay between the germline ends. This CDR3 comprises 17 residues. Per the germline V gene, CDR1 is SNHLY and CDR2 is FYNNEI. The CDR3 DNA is TGTGCCAGCAGTGAAAATGCAGGGGAGATAATTAACTATGGCTACACCTTC. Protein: CASSENAGEIINYGYTF. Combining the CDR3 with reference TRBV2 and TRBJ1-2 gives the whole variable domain EPEVTQTPSHQVTQMGQEVILRCVPISNHLYFYWYRQILGQKVEFLVSFYNNEISEKSEIFDDQFSVERPDGSNFTLKIRSTKLEDSAMYFCASSENAGEIINYGYTFGSGTRLTVV.

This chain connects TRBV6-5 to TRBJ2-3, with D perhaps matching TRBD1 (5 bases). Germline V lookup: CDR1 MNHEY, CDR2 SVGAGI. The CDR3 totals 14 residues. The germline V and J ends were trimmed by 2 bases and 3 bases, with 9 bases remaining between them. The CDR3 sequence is CASSYGAATDTQYF. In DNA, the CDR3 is TGTGCCAGCAGTTACGGGGCGGCGACAGATACGCAGTATTTT.

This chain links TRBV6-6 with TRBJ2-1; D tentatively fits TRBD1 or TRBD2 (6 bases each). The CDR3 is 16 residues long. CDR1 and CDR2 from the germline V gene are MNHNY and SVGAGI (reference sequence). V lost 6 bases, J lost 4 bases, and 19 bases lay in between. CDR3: CASSLQGGLIYNEQFF. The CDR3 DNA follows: TGTGCCAGCAGCCTACAAGGGGGGCTCATTTACAATGAGCAGTTCTTC.

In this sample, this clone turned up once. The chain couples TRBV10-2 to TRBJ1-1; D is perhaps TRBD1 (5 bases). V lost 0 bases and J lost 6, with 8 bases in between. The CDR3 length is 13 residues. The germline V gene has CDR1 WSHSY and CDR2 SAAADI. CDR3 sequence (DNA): TGCGCCAGCAGTGAGTCGGCAGGGTCTGAAGCTTTCTTT. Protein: CASSESAGSEAFF.